This TCR beta chain comes out of a study of cytomegalovirus exposure and HLA in healthy donors. The length of the CDR3 is 15 residues. Trimming took 4 bases from V and 3 from J; bases not matched to a gene: 2. Germline V gene lookup returns CDR1 SGHRS and CDR2 YFSETQ. PCR involved 60 Vbeta and 13 Jbeta primers. Libraries were prepared by immunoSEQ multiplex PCR; TCRdb keeps only in-frame clonotypes and omits some of them. The sample records more than 100,000 clones, about 74% being singletons. The sequencing sample was made of PBMCs. This chain links TRBV5-1 with TRBJ2-1; TRBD2 matches 12 bases. The TCR sequence derives from a woman aged 55-69 years in good health and CMV-seronegative. The CDR3 nucleotides are TGCGCCAGCAGCATGACTAGCGGGGGCTACAATGAGCAGTTCTTC. It is translated as CASSMTSGGYNEQFF.